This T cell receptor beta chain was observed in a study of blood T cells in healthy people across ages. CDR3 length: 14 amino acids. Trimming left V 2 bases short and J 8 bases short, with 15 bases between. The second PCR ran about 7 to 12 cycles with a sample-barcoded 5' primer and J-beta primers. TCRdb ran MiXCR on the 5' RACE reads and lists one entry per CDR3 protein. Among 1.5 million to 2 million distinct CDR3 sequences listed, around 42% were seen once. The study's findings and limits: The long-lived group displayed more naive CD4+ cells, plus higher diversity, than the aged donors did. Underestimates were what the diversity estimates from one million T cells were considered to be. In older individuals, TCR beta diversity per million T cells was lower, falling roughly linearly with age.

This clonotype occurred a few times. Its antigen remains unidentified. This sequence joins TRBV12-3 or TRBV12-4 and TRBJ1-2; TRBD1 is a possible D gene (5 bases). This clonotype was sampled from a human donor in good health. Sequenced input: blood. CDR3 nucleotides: TGTGCCAGCAGTTTATGGGGCAGGGAGGCCGGCTACACCTTC. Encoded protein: CASSLWGREAGYTF.